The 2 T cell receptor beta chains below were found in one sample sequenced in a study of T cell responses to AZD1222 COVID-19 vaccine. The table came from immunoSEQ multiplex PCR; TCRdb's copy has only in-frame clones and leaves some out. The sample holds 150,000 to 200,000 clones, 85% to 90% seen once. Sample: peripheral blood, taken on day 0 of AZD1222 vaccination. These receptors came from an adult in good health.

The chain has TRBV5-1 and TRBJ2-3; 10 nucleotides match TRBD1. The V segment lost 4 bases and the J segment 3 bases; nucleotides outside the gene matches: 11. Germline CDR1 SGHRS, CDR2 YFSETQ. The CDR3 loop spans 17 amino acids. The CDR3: CASSLGGTGAFTDTQYF. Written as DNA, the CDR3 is TGCGCCAGCAGCCTTGGCGGGACAGGGGCTTTTACAGATACGCAGTATTTT.

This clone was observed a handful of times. The CDR3 reads CAITDGLAGGDNEQFF. CDR3 DNA sequence: TGTGCCATCACCGACGGACTAGCGGGGGGGGACAATGAGCAGTTCTTC. The genes are TRBV10-3 and TRBJ2-1; 15 nucleotides align to TRBD2. The germline gives CDR1 ENHRY, CDR2 SYGVKD. With V trimmed by 7 bases and J by 5 bases, 6 bases remained unmatched. The CDR3 contains 16 residues.